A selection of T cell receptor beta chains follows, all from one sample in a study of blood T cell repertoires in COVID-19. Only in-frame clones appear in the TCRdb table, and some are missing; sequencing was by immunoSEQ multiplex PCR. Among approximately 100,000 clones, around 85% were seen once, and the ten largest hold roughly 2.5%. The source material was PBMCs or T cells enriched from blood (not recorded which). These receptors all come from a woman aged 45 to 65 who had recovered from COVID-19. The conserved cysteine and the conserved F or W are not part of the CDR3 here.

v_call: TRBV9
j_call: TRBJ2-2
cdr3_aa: ASSVFGLNTGELF

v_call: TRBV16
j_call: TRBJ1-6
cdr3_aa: ASSQPGTGINSPLH

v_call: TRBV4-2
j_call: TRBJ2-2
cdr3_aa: ASSHKSGGARLHIDTGELF

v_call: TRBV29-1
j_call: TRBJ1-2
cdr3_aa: SVPRVWGDGYT

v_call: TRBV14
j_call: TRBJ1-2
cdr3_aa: ASSQDLGQPGYT

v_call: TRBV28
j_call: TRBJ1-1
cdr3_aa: ASSFGMNTEAF

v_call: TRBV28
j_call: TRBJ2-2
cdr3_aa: ASSFLGDTVNTGELF

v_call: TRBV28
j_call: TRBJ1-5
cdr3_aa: ASSWPPDRGSQPQH

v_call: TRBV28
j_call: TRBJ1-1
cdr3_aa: ASSKTGMNTEAF

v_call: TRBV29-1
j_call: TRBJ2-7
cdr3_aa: SVEGHHYEQY

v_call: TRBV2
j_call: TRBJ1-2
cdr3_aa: ASSEGSGANYGYT

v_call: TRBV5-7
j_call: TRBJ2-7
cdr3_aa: ASSWTGRGYEQY

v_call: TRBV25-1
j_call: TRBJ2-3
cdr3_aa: ASSESPRFTDTQY

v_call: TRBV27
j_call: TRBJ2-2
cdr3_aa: ASSQGSIGELF

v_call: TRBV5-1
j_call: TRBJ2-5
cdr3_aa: ASSSGAGGETQY

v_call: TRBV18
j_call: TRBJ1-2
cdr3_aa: ASSALQGNYGYT

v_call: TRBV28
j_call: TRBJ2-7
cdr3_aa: ASSLWGQVHEQY

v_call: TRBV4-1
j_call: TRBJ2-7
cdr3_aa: ASSQAVVISYEQY

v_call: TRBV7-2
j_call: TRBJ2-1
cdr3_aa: ASSLGYMGALNEQF

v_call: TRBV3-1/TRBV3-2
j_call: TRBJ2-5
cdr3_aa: ASSQRTTGPETQY

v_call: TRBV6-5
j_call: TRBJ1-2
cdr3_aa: ASSNRDRDGYT

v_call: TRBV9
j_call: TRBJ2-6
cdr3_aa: ASSVGATGANVLT

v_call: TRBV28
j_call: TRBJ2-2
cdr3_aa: ASSLPGLAGGLTELF

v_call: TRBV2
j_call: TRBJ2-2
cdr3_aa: ASIASLLSTGELF

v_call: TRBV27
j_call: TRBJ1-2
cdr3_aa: ASGGQGPYT

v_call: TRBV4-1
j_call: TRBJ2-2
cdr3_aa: ASSYPSGGAFNTGELF

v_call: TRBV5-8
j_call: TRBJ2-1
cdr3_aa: ASSSWGAYNEQF

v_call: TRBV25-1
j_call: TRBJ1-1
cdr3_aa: ASTPLGASTEAF

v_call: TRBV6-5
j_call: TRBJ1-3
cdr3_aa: ASTRGTKRGNTIY

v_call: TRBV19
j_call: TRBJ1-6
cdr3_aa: ASHLADSPLH

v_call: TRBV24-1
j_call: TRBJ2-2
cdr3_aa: ATSDVQGTGELF

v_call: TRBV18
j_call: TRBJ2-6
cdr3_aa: ASAGREGTGANVLT

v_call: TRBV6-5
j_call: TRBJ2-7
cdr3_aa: ANQKTGPYEQY

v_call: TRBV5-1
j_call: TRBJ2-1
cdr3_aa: ASSLTGENEQF

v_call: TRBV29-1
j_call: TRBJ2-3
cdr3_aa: SVPLQTSGITDTQY

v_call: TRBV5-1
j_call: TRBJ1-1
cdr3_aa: ASSTRMTGARREAF

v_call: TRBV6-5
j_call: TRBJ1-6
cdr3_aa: ASSLAGSINSPLH

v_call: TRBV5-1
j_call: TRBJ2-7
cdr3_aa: ASSLMPGQSYEQY

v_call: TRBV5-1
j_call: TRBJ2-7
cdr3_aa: ASSLNRQGIDEQY

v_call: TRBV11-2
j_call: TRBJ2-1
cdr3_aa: ASSPNPEVGQF

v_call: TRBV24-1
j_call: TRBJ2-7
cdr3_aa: ATTDHREGEREQY

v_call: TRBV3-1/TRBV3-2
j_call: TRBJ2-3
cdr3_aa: ASSQASGSTDTQY

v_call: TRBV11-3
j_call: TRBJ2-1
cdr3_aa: ASSPGRLAGANEQF

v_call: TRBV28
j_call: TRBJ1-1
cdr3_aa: ASSSGGMNTEAF

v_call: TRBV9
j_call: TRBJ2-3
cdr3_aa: ASSPSGGSPTDTQY

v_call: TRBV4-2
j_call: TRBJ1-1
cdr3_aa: ASSQDAGKNTEAF

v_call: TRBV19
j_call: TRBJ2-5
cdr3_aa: ASRPPGLGEGTQY

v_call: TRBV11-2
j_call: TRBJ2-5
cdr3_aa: ASSSSRDRGETQY

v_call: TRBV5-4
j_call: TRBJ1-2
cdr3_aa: ASSLAQGAAYGYT

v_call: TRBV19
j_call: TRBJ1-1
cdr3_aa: ASSIVIRGMANTEAF

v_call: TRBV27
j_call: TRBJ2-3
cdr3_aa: ASSFQRLATDTQY

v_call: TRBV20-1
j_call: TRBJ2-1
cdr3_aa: SASRLVNEQF

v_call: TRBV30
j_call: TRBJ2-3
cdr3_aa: AWSRTETDTQY

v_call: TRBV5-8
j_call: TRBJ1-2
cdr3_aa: ASSLEQGAPYGYT